What follows are 26 T cell receptor delta chains derived from one specimen sequenced in a study of γδ T cells in repeated Plasmodium falciparum infection. Bulk repertoires came from Vgamma9/Vdelta2+ or Vdelta2-negative gammadelta T cells flow-sorted from PBMC. TCRdb redid the clone calls on the multiplex PCR reads with CATT. The sample carries roughly 90,000 delta-chain clones, over 1.1% recorded once. Sequenced sample: gamma-delta T cells from blood. The source is a pool of human donors (malaria-infected and uninfected, not separated).

This clone was seen a handful of times. Translating this DNA gives a protein that differs at residue 10 from the TCRdb one, which belongs to a much larger clone; a read error is likely, and the protein shown is this translation. This sequence joins TRDV2 and TRDJ3; 10 bases map to TRDD3. As TCRdb names no J gene, one was assigned here on the basis of a DNA match to germline. The CDR3 sequence is 20 residues long. From germline, CDR1 is GEAIGNYY and CDR2 EKD. Trimming removed 2 bases from V and 1 base from J; junction bases left unmatched: 10. The CDR3 nucleotides are TGTGCCTGTGACAAAGTACTGGGGGATCCAAAATCCTGGGACACCCGACAGATGTTTTTC. This gives the protein CACDKVLGDPKSWDTRQMFF.

Worth noting for this clone: This may come from a read error, since a much larger clone is one base off. V usage is TRDV2 and J usage is TRDJ3, with TRDD3 identical over 10 bases. Because TCRdb records no J gene, it was assigned here through a match of the DNA to germline. CDR3 size: 33 residues. CDR1 is GEAIGNYY, CDR2 EKD, per germline. V shed 0 bases, J shed 0 bases, and the junction held 46 bases outside the gene matches. The CDR3 reads CACDTVQGSRKSGAPLGDTGYLRTSWDTRQMFF. CDR3 nucleotide sequence: TGTGCCTGTGACACCGTTCAGGGTTCCAGAAAGTCCGGTGCTCCTTTGGGGGATACAGGATATCTCCGGACCTCCTGGGACACCCGACAGATGTTTTTC.

Comment on this clone: A read error is the likely source, as a far larger clone sits one nucleotide away. Other DNA variants within this sample encode the same CDR3. This chain links TRDV1 with TRDJ1, with 7 bases lining up with TRDD3. The V and J ends lost 2 bases and 4 bases, in that order; junction bases with no gene match: 19. This CDR3 spans 19 amino acids. The germline CDR1 and CDR2 sequences are TSWWSYY and QGS. The CDR3 region has the DNA TGTGCTCTTGGGGAAGGTTGGAACTGGGGTATACGAGGAGACGATAAACTCATCTTT. Protein product: CALGEGWNWGIRGDDKLIF.

This clone was seen only a few times. This likely came from a read error, as a far larger clone is one base away. This sample includes further DNA sequences coding for the same CDR3. V usage is TRDV1 and J usage is TRDJ1; TRDD3 agrees at 8 bases. Germline matching of the DNA provided the J gene here, since TCRdb leaves it blank. The V gene end was trimmed by 3 bases and the J gene end by 4 bases; junction bases not matched to a gene: 22. The CDR3 consists of 20 residues. Germline CDR1 and CDR2: TSWWSYY and QGS. The CDR3 reads CALGEQGLYGVLGGGDKLIF. CDR3 sequence (DNA): TGTGCTCTTGGGGAGCAAGGACTTTACGGCGTACTGGGGGGAGGCGATAAACTCATCTTT.

This clone has just a few counts. Given a far larger clone just one base away, this is likely a sequencing read error. Other DNA sequences in this sample translate to the same CDR3. The rearrangement links TRDV1 to TRDJ1, with 10 positions matching TRDD3. The J gene, left out of TCRdb, was set here by checking the DNA against germline. CDR1 is TSWWSYY and CDR2 is QGS in the germline V gene. The CDR3 contains 23 residues. The DNA for the CDR3 is TGTGCCCTTGGGAGGCCTTCGGAGACCTGGGGGATAAAGCTTACGTCCTACACCGATAAACTCATCTTT. This encodes CALGRPSETWGIKLTSYTDKLIF.

The table lists this clone with many counts. The protein TCRdb lists belongs to a much larger clone and differs from this DNA's translation at residue 12, which points to a read error; the protein shown is made from the DNA. The J gene is TRDJ1, the V gene TRDV1, with 10 bases that match TRDD3. CDR3 size: 23 residues. The V gene's germline CDR1 is TSWWSYY and CDR2 QGS. The V segment lost 4 bases and the J segment 2 bases; nucleotides outside the gene matches: 28. This chain's CDR3 is CALGARPLPNSPGDTGYTDKLIF. The CDR3 nucleotides are TGTGCTCTTGGGGCTCGGCCTCTTCCTAATAGTCCGGGGGATACGGGTTATACCGATAAACTCATCTTT.

Concerning this clone itself: TCRdb's protein for this DNA is that of a much larger clone and differs from the translation at residue 6, likely a read error; the protein shown is the DNA translation. This rearrangement joins TRDV1 to TRDJ1, with 7 bases identical to TRDD3. Because TCRdb records no J gene, it was assigned here through a match of the DNA to germline. CDR1 and CDR2 (germline): TSWWSYY, QGS. J gave up 0 bases and V 2 bases, and 21 bases lay outside the gene matches. The CDR3 is made up of 21 amino acids. DNA for the CDR3: TGTGCTCTTGGGGAATTCCGGGACGAACGGGGGATCCCTTTGGACACCGATAAACTCATCTTT. Encoded protein: CALGEFRDERGIPLDTDKLIF.

This clone was detected many times. The CDR3, as DNA: TGTGCTCTTGGGACTTGGGGGCCTACTGGGGGAAGTACCGATAAACTCATCTTT. It is translated as CALGTWGPTGGSTDKLIF. The chain links TRDV1 to TRDJ1, with 9 positions matching TRDD3. CDR1 is TSWWSYY and CDR2 is QGS in the germline V gene. Trimming at V came to 5 bases and at J to 2 bases, leaving 15 bases not matched to a gene. The CDR3 covers 18 residues.

This clone has ten or more counts. The rearrangement joins TRDV1 to TRDJ1; possibly TRDD3 for D (5 bases). This CDR3 has 15 amino acids. V lost 2 bases and J lost 11, with 21 bases in between. Germline V lookup: CDR1 TSWWSYY, CDR2 QGS. The CDR3 loop is CALGERGGTGSRLIF. The CDR3 nucleotides read TGTGCTCTTGGGGAAAGAGGCGGGACTGGATCTCGGCTCATCTTT.

A few counts support this clone. A single base is all that separates this from a far larger clone, so a read error is likely. The sample contains more than one DNA sequence encoding this CDR3. For the CDR3, the DNA is TGTGCTCTTGTAACCATCTCACTCCCTACTTACTGGATGGGCTTTTACACCGATAAACTCATCTTT. It specifies CALVTISLPTYWMGFYTDKLIF. This sequence joins TRDV1 and TRDJ1; D may correspond to TRDD2 or TRDD3 (5 bases each). No J gene is reported in TCRdb; it was inferred here by comparing the DNA with germline. The CDR3 contains 22 residues. Germline V CDR1 and CDR2: TSWWSYY, QGS. Trimming took 7 bases from V and 0 from J, leaving 36 bases between them.

Of note for this clone: This may be a read error, as it is one base from a much larger clone. The gene calls are TRDV1 and TRDJ2, with TRDD3 matching 13 bases. No J gene is reported in TCRdb; it was inferred here by comparing the DNA with germline. V lost 9 bases, J lost 0 bases, and 19 bases stayed unmatched. Germline V gives CDR1 TSWWSYY, CDR2 QGS. This CDR3 contains 21 residues. For the CDR3, the DNA is TGTGCTCTCGGGAACTGCCCTTCCTACTGGGGGATACGCGCTTTGACAGCACAACTCTTCTTT. This translates into CALGNCPSYWGIRALTAQLFF.

This clone was picked up a small number of times. The protein given by TCRdb reflects a much larger clone and differs at residue 18 from this DNA's translation, likely from a read error; the protein shown is the DNA's translation. This chain uses TRDV2 with TRDJ1, with TRDD3 identical over 11 bases. The J gene, missing from TCRdb, was assigned here through DNA to germline matching. The CDR3 has 21 residues. CDR1 is GEAIGNYY and CDR2 is EKD in the germline V gene. The DNA for the CDR3 is TGTGCCTGTGACACCGTGAAGGCTAGTCCTGGGGGATACAAAGAAACCGATAGACTCATCTTT. As protein: CACDTVKASPGGYKETDRLIF.

A few counts support this clone. TCRdb attributes to this sequence the protein of a much larger clone, which differs from the DNA translation at residue 17; a read error is likely, and the protein displayed is translated from the DNA. The chain is built from TRDV1 and TRDJ2; D is uncertain. Germline V lookup: CDR1 TSWWSYY, CDR2 QGS. CDR3 length: 19 amino acids. CDR3 bases: TGTGCTCTTGGGGGGCTACGAGCCAGCACCCTAACCCTGACAGCACAACCCTTCTTT. It encodes CALGGLRASTLTLTAQPFF.

This clone turned up a few times. TCRdb attributes to this sequence the protein of a much larger clone, which differs from the DNA translation at residue 12; a read error is likely, and the protein displayed is translated from the DNA. CDR3 loop: CACDTRTRSGGADKLIF. As DNA, the CDR3 is TGTGCCTGTGACACCAGAACCCGATCGGGGGGAGCCGATAAACTCATCTTT. The rearrangement uses TRDV2 and TRDJ1; D is perhaps TRDD3 (6 bases). TCRdb records no J gene; here it was assigned by comparing the DNA to germline. The CDR3 has 17 amino acids. From germline, CDR1 is GEAIGNYY and CDR2 EKD. The V and J ends lost 0 bases and 3 bases respectively, with 19 bases between them.

Points on this clone: TCRdb lists the protein of a much larger clone for this DNA, which differs at residue 16, so this is likely a read error; the protein given here is translated from the DNA itself. The V gene is given as TRDV1, and no J gene call is available. The CDR3 length is 17 residues. The germline CDR1 and CDR2 sequences are TSWWSYY and QGS. DNA of the CDR3: TGTGCTCTTGGGGCTCCCCCGTCCCCAAGGAGGACCGATAAACTCACCTTT. It encodes CALGAPPSPRRTDKLTF.

This clone was seen a few times. The protein held in TCRdb is that of a much larger clone and does not match this DNA's translation at residue 13, likely because of a read error; the protein shown is translated from the DNA. The V and J genes are TRDV2 and TRDJ3, with TRDD3 identical over 10 bases. The J gene, not given by TCRdb, was assigned here from a germline match of the nucleotide sequence. The length of the CDR3 is 19 residues. Germline CDR1 GEAIGNYY, CDR2 EKD. The CDR3 reads CACDTVWGISSWGTRQMFF. CDR3 bases: TGTGCCTGTGACACCGTCTGGGGGATAAGCTCCTGGGGCACCCGACAGATGTTTTTC.

This clone was recorded a few times. This likely came from a read error, as a far larger clone is one base away. At the DNA level, this CDR3 is encoded by other sequences in the same sample as well. The genes are TRDV2 and TRDJ1; D is unclear. Assignment of the J gene here rests on matching the DNA to germline, because TCRdb gives none. Looked up from germline, CDR1 is GEAIGNYY and CDR2 is EKD. There are 17 residues in the CDR3. The DNA for the CDR3 is TGTGCCTGTGACGCGTTAACTACTCTGCGCCCGGCCGACAAACTCATCTTT. Translated: CACDALTTLRPADKLIF.

This clone was recorded a few times. The protein TCRdb gives is from a much larger clone and does not agree with this DNA's translation at residue 4, likely a read error; the protein shown here comes from the DNA. The chain links TRDV2 to TRDJ1, with 13 bases that match TRDD3. The J gene was not available in TCRdb and was assigned here by matching the DNA to germline segments. The CDR3 contains 16 residues. Trimming at V came to 5 bases and at J to 1 base, leaving 6 bases not matched to a gene. Germline CDR1 GEAIGNYY, CDR2 EKD. The CDR3 region has the DNA TGTGCCTGTGGCACGTACTGGGGGATACGCACCGATAAACTCATCTTT. Residues: CACGTYWGIRTDKLIF.

This clone was seen a handful of times. TCRdb records a much larger clone's protein for this DNA, with a difference at residue 20 that likely arises from a read error; the protein given is the translation of the DNA. No J gene was named, though the V gene is TRDV1; TRDD3, the table's D call, was not compared with the DNA. The CDR3 totals 22 residues. Per germline, CDR1 TSWWSYY and CDR2 QGS. In DNA form, the CDR3 reads TGTGCTCTTGGGGAACTAGGTCCGAGAGCCTCCTCCGCCGCGGGGTACACCGATAAACCCATCTTT. Encoded protein: CALGELGPRASSAAGYTDKPIF.

This clone was counted between two and nine times. A far larger clone is one base from this, pointing to a likely read error. This same CDR3 is encoded by further DNA sequences in the sample. The V and J genes are TRDV1 and TRDJ1; 11 bases agree with TRDD3. The J gene, absent from TCRdb, was called here by matching the DNA to germline. The CDR3 is made up of 19 amino acids. CDR1 is TSWWSYY, CDR2 QGS, per germline. The CDR3, as DNA: TGTGCTCTTGGAGAACTGGGTTCTTGGGGGATACGAGACGGCGATAAACTCATCTTT. Translating gives CALGELGSWGIRDGDKLIF.

On this clone: This likely reflects a read error, since a far larger clone is one base away. The same CDR3 arises from other DNA sequences in this sample as well. CDR3 DNA sequence: TGTGCCTGTGCGGTTCCTACGTACTGGGGAGGGACAAAGTACACCGATAAGCTCATCTTT. This sequence encodes CACAVPTYWGGTKYTDKLIF. J gene calling gave no result, while the V gene is TRDV2; the tabulated D call, TRDD3, remains unverified against the DNA. The CDR3 sequence is 20 residues long. The V gene's germline CDR1 is GEAIGNYY and CDR2 EKD.

In regard to this clone: Translating this DNA gives a protein that differs at residue 10 from the TCRdb one, which belongs to a much larger clone; a read error is likely, and the protein shown is this translation. The CDR3 here is CACDRVMGDPDKLIF. CDR3 sequence (DNA): TGTGCCTGTGACCGCGTGATGGGGGACCCCGATAAACTCATCTTT. The rearrangement joins TRDV2 to TRDJ1; 7 nucleotides line up with TRDD3. The CDR3 loop spans 15 amino acids. The germline V gene encodes CDR1 GEAIGNYY and CDR2 EKD. V dropped 3 bases and J dropped 3; count of bases not matched to a gene: 9.

Points on this clone: The protein in TCRdb stems from a much larger clone and differs at residues 8 and 9 from this DNA's translation, likely a read error; here the protein is translated from the DNA. The V call is TRDV1, the J call TRDJ1; no clear D. Trimming cost V 1 base and J 1 base, with 10 bases left between them. Germline V gives CDR1 TSWWSYY, CDR2 QGS. The CDR3 length is 15 residues. The CDR3 DNA sequence: TGTGCTCTTGGGGAACAAGGAAAGTGCACCGATAAACTCATCTTT. Translating gives CALGEQGKCTDKLIF.

Turning to this clone: A far larger clone is off by one base, so a read error is likely. V usage is TRDV2 and J usage is TRDJ3, with 9 bases aligning to TRDD3. No J gene was available from TCRdb, and it was assigned here by a germline match of the DNA. Germline V CDR1 and CDR2: GEAIGNYY, EKD. This CDR3 comprises 21 residues. V lost 0 bases and J lost 0; bases outside the gene matches: 11. Written as DNA, the CDR3 is TGTGCCTGTGACACCGAGGCCCTACTGGGGGACCGCTCCTGGGACACCCGACAGATGTTTTTC. Protein product: CACDTEALLGDRSWDTRQMFF.

This clone was seen only a few times. The protein TCRdb gives is from a much larger clone and does not agree with this DNA's translation at residue 9, likely a read error; the protein shown here comes from the DNA. The chain recombines TRDV2 with TRDJ1; 7 bases match TRDD3. CDR3 length: 16 amino acids. V was clipped by 3 bases and J by 1 base; unmatched bases: 10. CDR1 is GEAIGNYY, CDR2 EKD, per germline. This chain's CDR3 is CACDFEGGCGTDKLIF. In DNA, the CDR3 is TGTGCCTGTGACTTCGAAGGGGGATGTGGCACCGATAAACTCATCTTT.

This clone has ten or more counts. A far larger clone differs by one base, so this is likely a read error. Other nucleotide sequences from this sample produce the same CDR3. The chain combines TRDV2 with TRDJ1; 7 nucleotides align to TRDD3. Matching the DNA to germline supplied the J gene, which TCRdb does not give. The CDR3 contains 14 residues. Trimming took 7 bases from V and 2 from J; bases not matched to a gene: 9. Germline CDR1 and CDR2: GEAIGNYY and EKD. The DNA of the CDR3 is TGTGCCTGCGACCGCTGGGGGGAAACCGATAAACTCATCTTT. This translates into CACDRWGETDKLIF.